What follows describes a single T cell receptor beta chain. No antigen is known for it. Trimming took off 7 bases at V and 4 bases at J, with 9 bases between the two ends. This CDR3 is built from 12 residues. In germline, CDR1 is SGHAT, CDR2 FQNNGV. This specimen comes from a study of identical twins. Study outcomes and limitations: Conclusions leaned on cross-sectional statistical analysis and did not track the same donors over time. Insertion counts were lower in abundant cord blood beta clonotypes, a trend that memory repertoires did not show. Twin pairs' shared out-of-frame alpha sequences were enriched in low generation probability.

From the 5' RACE reads, TCRdb called clonotypes with MiXCR, one entry per CDR3 protein. The sample records 400,000 to 550,000 distinct CDR3 sequences, approximately 15% being singletons. These data also featured in a second study, about yellow fever vaccine responses in identical twins. In that study: Convergence reportedly seemed to mark part of the twins' vaccine T cell response, with personalization marking the rest.

This chain links TRBV11-2 with TRBJ2-3; D is unclear. The specimen sequenced was CD4+ T cells sorted from blood. This receptor was identified in a woman aged 18-29 years in good health. The CDR3 nucleotides are TGTGCCAGCACGCGAACCCCAGATACGCAGTATTTT. Amino acids: CASTRTPDTQYF.